The present T cell receptor beta chain was sequenced within a study of post-analysis software for immune sequencing data. Study-wide results and limits: Relative to controls, patients had 5 or 6 TRBV segments at higher frequency, with TRBV5-6, TRBV5-1 and TRBV20-1 among these.

Notes on this clonotype: As yet, its antigen is unknown.

Deletions cut 7 bases from V and 5 bases from J, with 21 bases between. CDR3 length equals 16 residues. CDR1 and CDR2 (germline): SGHTA, FQGNSA. Unique molecular identifiers featured in each of the TCR beta cDNA libraries. MiXCR was run by TCRdb on the PCR reads, yielding one entry per CDR3 protein. The sample has 700,000 to 800,000 distinct CDR3 sequences, approximately 30% seen once. The genes are TRBV7-2 and TRBJ2-1; D may match TRBD1 or TRBD2 (5 bases each). This TCR derives from a girl aged 10-17 years with multiple sclerosis. What was sequenced was blood. The CDR3 reads CASTPRAPGPNNEQFF. The CDR3 bases are TGTGCCAGCACCCCGAGGGCCCCGGGGCCCAACAATGAGCAGTTCTTC.